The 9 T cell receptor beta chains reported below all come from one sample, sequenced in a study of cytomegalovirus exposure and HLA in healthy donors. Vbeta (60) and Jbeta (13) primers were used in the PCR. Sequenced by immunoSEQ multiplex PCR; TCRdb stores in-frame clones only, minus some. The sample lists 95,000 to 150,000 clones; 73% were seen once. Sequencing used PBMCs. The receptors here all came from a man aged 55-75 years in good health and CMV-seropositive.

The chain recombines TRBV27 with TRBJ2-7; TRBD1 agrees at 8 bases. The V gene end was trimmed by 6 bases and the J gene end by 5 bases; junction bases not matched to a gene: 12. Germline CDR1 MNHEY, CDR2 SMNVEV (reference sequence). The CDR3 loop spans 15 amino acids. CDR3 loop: CASRLQGAGSHEQYF. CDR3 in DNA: TGTGCCAGCAGACTGCAGGGGGCAGGGTCACACGAGCAGTACTTC.

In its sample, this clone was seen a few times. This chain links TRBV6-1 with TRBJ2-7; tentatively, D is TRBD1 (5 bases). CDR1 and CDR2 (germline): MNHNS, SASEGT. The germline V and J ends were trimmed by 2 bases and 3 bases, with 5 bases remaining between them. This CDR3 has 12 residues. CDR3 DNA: TGTGCCAGCAGTGAACAGGGCTACGAGCAGTACTTC. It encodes CASSEQGYEQYF.

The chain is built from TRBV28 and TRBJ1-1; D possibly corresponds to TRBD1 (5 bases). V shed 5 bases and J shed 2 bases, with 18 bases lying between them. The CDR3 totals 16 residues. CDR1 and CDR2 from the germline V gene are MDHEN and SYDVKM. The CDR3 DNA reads TGTGCCAGCAGTGGTTACAAGCGAACAGGTAACACTGAAGCTTTCTTT. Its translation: CASSGYKRTGNTEAFF.

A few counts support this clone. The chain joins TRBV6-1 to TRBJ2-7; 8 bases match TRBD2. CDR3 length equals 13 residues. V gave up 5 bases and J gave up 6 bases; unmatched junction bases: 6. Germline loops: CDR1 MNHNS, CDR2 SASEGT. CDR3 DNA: TGTGCCAGCAGTTTTAGCGGGGCGCCCGAGCAGTACTTC. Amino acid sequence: CASSFSGAPEQYF.

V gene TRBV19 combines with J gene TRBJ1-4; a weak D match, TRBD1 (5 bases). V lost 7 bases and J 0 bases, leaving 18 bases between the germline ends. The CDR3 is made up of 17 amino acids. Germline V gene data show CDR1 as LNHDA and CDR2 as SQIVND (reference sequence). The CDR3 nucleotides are TGTGCCAGTATGAAGAACAGGTACCCTGCAACTAATGAAAAACTGTTTTTT. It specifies CASMKNRYPATNEKLFF.

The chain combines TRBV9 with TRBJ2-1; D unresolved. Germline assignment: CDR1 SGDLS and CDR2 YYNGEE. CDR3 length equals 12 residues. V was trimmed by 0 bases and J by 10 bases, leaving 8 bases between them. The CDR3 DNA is TGTGCCAGCAGCGTAGCGGTGGGCGAGCAGTTCTTC. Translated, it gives CASSVAVGEQFF.

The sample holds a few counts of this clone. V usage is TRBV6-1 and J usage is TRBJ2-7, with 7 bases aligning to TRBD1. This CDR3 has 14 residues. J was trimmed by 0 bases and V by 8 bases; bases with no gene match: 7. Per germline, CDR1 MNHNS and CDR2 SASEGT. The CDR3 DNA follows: TGTGCCAGCCTCTCAGGGGACAGCTCCTACGAGCAGTACTTC. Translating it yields CASLSGDSSYEQYF.

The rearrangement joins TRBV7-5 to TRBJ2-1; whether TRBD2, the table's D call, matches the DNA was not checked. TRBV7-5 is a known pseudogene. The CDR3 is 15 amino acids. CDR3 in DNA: TGTGCCAGAAGCCCACGGATGGGGGGTGACAATGAGCAGTTCTTC. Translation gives CARSPRMGGDNEQFF.

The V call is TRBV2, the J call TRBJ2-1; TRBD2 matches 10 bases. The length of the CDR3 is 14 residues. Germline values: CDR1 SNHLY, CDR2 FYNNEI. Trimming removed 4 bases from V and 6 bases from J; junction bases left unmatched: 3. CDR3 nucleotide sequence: TGTGCCAGCAGTGTAAGCGGGGGGGCCAATGAGCAGTTCTTC. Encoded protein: CASSVSGGANEQFF.